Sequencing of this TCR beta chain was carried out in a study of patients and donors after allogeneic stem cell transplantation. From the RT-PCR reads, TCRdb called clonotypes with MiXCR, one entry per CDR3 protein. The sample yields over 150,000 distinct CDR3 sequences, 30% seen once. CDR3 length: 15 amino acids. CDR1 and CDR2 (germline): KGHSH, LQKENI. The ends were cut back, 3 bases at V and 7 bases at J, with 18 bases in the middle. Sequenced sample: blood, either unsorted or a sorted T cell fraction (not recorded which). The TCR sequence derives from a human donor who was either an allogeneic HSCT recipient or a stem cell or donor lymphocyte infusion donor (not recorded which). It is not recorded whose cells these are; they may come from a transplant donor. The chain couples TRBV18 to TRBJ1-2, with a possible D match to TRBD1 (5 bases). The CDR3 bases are TGTGCCAGCTCACCTACAAGCCCCAGGGCAGGTGGCTACACCTTC. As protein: CASSPTSPRAGGYTF.